The rows below give T cell receptor beta chains drawn from one sample of a study of T cells after yellow fever vaccination. A single record per CDR3 protein comes from TCRdb applying MiXCR to the 5' RACE reads. The table includes a few hundred thousand distinct CDR3 sequences, about 19% detected once. Specimen: PBMCs, collected 15 days after the yellow fever booster vaccination. All receptors derive from a man aged 30 to 39 who received the YFV17D yellow fever vaccine. Both conserved end residues are part of each CDR3. A D gene is named only where the DNA matches it firmly. The size entry is marked missing in some rows and otherwise reads once, few, many or a size class.

TRBJ2-5 | TRBV5-4 | few | - | TGTGCCAGCAGCCTTTGGGGCAGCGAGACCCAGTACTTC | CASSLWGSETQYF
TRBJ2-2 | TRBV6-1 | - | - | TGTGCCAGTCAGGAGGGTATCACCGGGGAGCTGTTTTTT | CASQEGITGELFF
TRBJ2-7 | TRBV7-6 | - | - | TGTGCCAGCAGCTTAGTGGCTGGGCCTTCCTACGAGCAGTACTTC | CASSLVAGPSYEQYF
TRBJ2-7 | TRBV15 | - | - | TGTGCCACCAGCAGAGATAGGCAGGGGACCACCTACGAGCAGTACTTC | CATSRDRQGTTYEQYF
TRBJ2-7 | TRBV20-1 | few | TRBD2 | TGCAGTGCTAGAGATGGGACTAGCGGGAGTGAAGGGCAGTACTTC | CSARDGTSGSEGQYF
TRBJ2-1 | TRBV12-3/TRBV12-4 | - | TRBD2 | TGTGCCAGCAGCCCCCACAGCGGGGATCCTGAGCAGTTCTTC | CASSPHSGDPEQFF
TRBJ2-7 | TRBV7-2 | - | - | TGTGCCAGCAGCCCCCCAGGAGCGGAGAACTACGAGCAGTACTTC | CASSPPGAENYEQYF
TRBJ2-7 | TRBV20-1 | - | TRBD2 | TGCAGTGCTAGAGATGGGGCGGGAGGGCAATACGAGCAGTACTTC | CSARDGAGGQYEQYF
TRBJ2-7 | TRBV7-9 | many | - | TGTGCCAGCAGGATAGGAGGCCACGAGCAGTACTTC | CASRIGGHEQYF
TRBJ2-7 | TRBV11-2 | few | - | TGTGCCAGCAGCCCAAAGGGGGTAACCTACGAGCAGTACTTC | CASSPKGVTYEQYF
TRBJ2-5 | TRBV4-1 | - | TRBD2 | TGCGCCAGCAGCCAAGGGGCTTACGGGACTAGCAAAAGGGAGACCCAGTACTTC | CASSQGAYGTSKRETQYF
TRBJ2-3 | TRBV20-1 | once | TRBD2 | TGCAGTGCCGGAGATCTAGCGGGAGGAGACACAGATACGCAGTATTTT | CSAGDLAGGDTDTQYF
TRBJ2-7 | TRBV6-2/TRBV6-3 | few | - | TGTGCCAGCAGGGCGGGACTGGTTCAGCAGTACTTC | CASRAGLVQQYF
TRBJ2-2 | TRBV7-2 | - | - | TGTGCCAGCAGCTTGGACCGTTTAACCACCGGGGAGCTGTTTTTT | CASSLDRLTTGELFF
TRBJ2-2 | TRBV7-8 | - | - | TGTGCCAGCGGCGCCGGGGAGCTGTTTTTT | CASGAGELFF
TRBJ1-4 | TRBV6-5 | - | TRBD1 | TGTGCCAGCAGTTTCGGACAGGGGCCTGGGGAAAAACTGTTTTTT | CASSFGQGPGEKLFF
TRBJ1-2 | TRBV28 | - | TRBD1 | TGTGCCAGCAGTCCAAGGGACAGGGTCAGCTATGGCTACACCTTC | CASSPRDRVSYGYTF
TRBJ2-3 | TRBV20-1 | few | - | TGCAGTGCTACCTCACCCGGAGATACGCAGTATTTT | CSATSPGDTQYF
TRBJ1-1 | TRBV7-9 | - | - | TGTGCCAGCAGAAGATTCCGGGACGGTAACACTGAAGCTTTCTTT | CASRRFRDGNTEAFF
TRBJ2-5 | TRBV6-1 | - | - | TGTGCCAGCAATCCGGGTGGACGAGAGACCCAGTACTTC | CASNPGGRETQYF
TRBJ2-1 | TRBV6-5 | - | TRBD2 | TGTGCCAGCAGCTACGGCCCGGGACTAGGTGGCAATGAGCAGTTCTTC | CASSYGPGLGGNEQFF
TRBJ2-3 | TRBV28 | - | - | TGTGCCAGCAGTTCCCCATTAGTAGATACAGATACGCAGTATTTT | CASSSPLVDTDTQYF
TRBJ2-3 | TRBV6-5 | few | - | TGTGCCAGCAGTTACTCGGGGGCGATCACAGATACGCAGTATTTT | CASSYSGAITDTQYF
TRBJ1-4 | TRBV5-1 | - | TRBD1 | TGCGCCAGCAGCTTGTCCCCAGGGGGCGCCGCGGATGAAAAACTGTTTTTT | CASSLSPGGAADEKLFF
TRBJ2-1 | TRBV27 | - | TRBD1 | TGTGCCAGCAGGGACTTTACAGGGGGTGAGCAGTTCTTC | CASRDFTGGEQFF
TRBJ2-1 | TRBV7-2 | - | - | TGTGCCAGCAGCTTTTATCCGGAAAGCGGCAATGAGCAGTTCTTC | CASSFYPESGNEQFF
TRBJ2-7 | TRBV29-1 | - | - | TGCAGCGTCGTACAGGTATCCTCCTACGAGCAGTACTTC | CSVVQVSSYEQYF
TRBJ1-1 | TRBV18 | - | TRBD1 | TGTGCCAGCTCACCACCGGACAGGTTGAACACTGAAGCTTTCTTT | CASSPPDRLNTEAFF
TRBJ2-5 | TRBV18 | - | - | TGTGCCAGCTCACCGGCAATCGAGACCCAGTACTTC | CASSPAIETQYF
TRBJ2-7 | TRBV11-1 | - | - | TGTGCCAGCAGCTTAAATTCGCGGCAGTACTTC | CASSLNSRQYF
TRBJ2-1 | TRBV20-1 | - | TRBD2 | TGCAGTGCTAGAGTCCCGACTAGCGGGAACAATGAGCAGTTCTTC | CSARVPTSGNNEQFF
TRBJ1-1 | TRBV5-4 | many | - | TGTGCCAGCAGCTCGATGAACACTGAAGCTTTCTTT | CASSSMNTEAFF
TRBJ1-2 | TRBV11-2 | few | - | TGTGCCAGCGCAGGAACTCTCTTCTATGGCTACACCTTC | CASAGTLFYGYTF
TRBJ2-2 | TRBV24-1 | few | - | TGTGCCACCAGTGGGGGCGTAGGGAACACCGGGGAGCTGTTTTTT | CATSGGVGNTGELFF
TRBJ1-5 | TRBV20-1 | few | - | TGCAGTGCTAGGGGCAGGTCGTTTGAAGCCCAGCATTTT | CSARGRSFEAQHF
TRBJ2-1 | TRBV18 | - | - | TGTGCCAGCTCACTATACGAGGGAGTAGCCGGTAATGAGCAGTTCTTC | CASSLYEGVAGNEQFF
TRBJ2-7 | TRBV29-1 | few | - | TGCAGCGTTCCGACAGGGGAGGGCGAGCAGTACTTC | CSVPTGEGEQYF
TRBJ1-1 | TRBV5-1 | - | - | TGCGCCAGCAGCTGGGCCGGGGCGGACACTGAAGCTTTCTTT | CASSWAGADTEAFF
TRBJ1-5 | TRBV29-1 | - | - | TGCAGCGTTTCTCAGTCCCCAGGTCAGCCCCAGCATTTT | CSVSQSPGQPQHF
TRBJ2-7 | TRBV14 | - | TRBD1 | TGTGCCAGCAGCCAAGGGACAGGCTTGTCCTACGAGCAGTACTTC | CASSQGTGLSYEQYF